The 18 T cell receptor beta chains below come from one sample, sequenced in a study of blood T cells in healthy people across ages. Primed by a sample-barcoded 5' primer and a J-beta primer mix, a second PCR proceeded for roughly 7 to 11 cycles. TCRdb recomputed calls from the 5' RACE reads with MiXCR, one row per CDR3 protein. This sample has 600,000 or so distinct CDR3 sequences, with 25% to 30% found just once. The sequenced sample consisted of blood. These TCRs come from a woman over 75 in good health.

In this sample, this clonotype turned up a few times. The V call is TRBV14, the J call TRBJ1-4; TRBD1 might be the D (5 bases). The CDR3 covers 14 residues. From germline, CDR1 is SGHDN and CDR2 FVKESK. The V and J ends lost 2 bases and 8 bases respectively, with 12 bases between them. The CDR3 bases are TGTGCCAGCAGCCAAAGGCAGGAGGGGGAAAAACTGTTTTTT. It specifies CASSQRQEGEKLFF.

This rearrangement joins TRBV2 to TRBJ1-1, with 9 bases aligning to TRBD1. Unmatched junction bases numbered 9, after V lost 7 bases and J lost 0 bases. Germline CDR1 reads SNHLY; CDR2 reads FYNNEI. The length of the CDR3 is 16 residues. For the CDR3, the DNA is TGTGCCAGCACAGCAGGACAGGGGACTGTGAACACTGAAGCTTTCTTT. It encodes CASTAGQGTVNTEAFF.

On this clonotype: This may be a read error: a much more frequent sequence differs by one nucleotide. This chain joins TRBV10-2 and TRBJ2-5; a possible D gene is TRBD2 (5 bases). The CDR3 totals 13 residues. Germline lookup yields CDR1 WSHSY and CDR2 SAAADI. V was pared by 6 bases and J by 11 bases, with 19 bases between. The CDR3: CASSVGRANEQYF. The CDR3 nucleotides are TGCGCCAGCAGCGTTGGGCGGGCCAATGAGCAGTACTTC.

Ten or more counts support this clonotype. The V call is TRBV6-6, the J call TRBJ2-1; D is undetermined. The CDR3 contains 17 residues. V lost 0 bases and J 3 bases, leaving 15 bases between the germline ends. Per germline, CDR1 MNHNY and CDR2 SVGAGI (reference sequence). As DNA, the CDR3 is TGTGCCAGCAGTTACTCACTCGTCGGGCAGTTCTACAATGAGCAGTTCTTC. Its protein is CASSYSLVGQFYNEQFF.

This clonotype was seen ten or more times. The J gene is TRBJ2-3, the V gene TRBV5-1, with D uncertain. Per germline, CDR1 SGHRS and CDR2 YFSETQ. The germline V and J ends were trimmed by 0 bases and 5 bases, with 7 bases remaining between them. The CDR3 sequence is 13 residues long. CDR3 in DNA: TGCGCCAGCAGCTTGGGGCTCCAAGATACGCAGTATTTT. It codes for CASSLGLQDTQYF.

This clonotype occurred many times. V is TRBV7-2 and J is TRBJ1-1, with TRBD1 identical over 7 bases. Germline CDR1 reads SGHTA; CDR2 reads FQGNSA. Trimming removed 1 base from V and 5 bases from J; junction bases left unmatched: 10. The CDR3 is 16 amino acids. For the CDR3, the DNA is TGTGCCAGCAGCTTAGGTCAGGGGGTCGAAGGTACTGAAGCTTTCTTT. This sequence encodes CASSLGQGVEGTEAFF.

This clonotype was detected ten times or more. The chain combines TRBV7-9 with TRBJ2-5; 10 bases align to TRBD2. The CDR3 totals 19 residues. Trimming removed 5 bases from V and 4 bases from J; junction bases left unmatched: 19. Germline values: CDR1 SEHNR, CDR2 FQNEAQ (reference sequence). CDR3 loop: CASSVPGTSVDERGETQYF. Written as DNA, the CDR3 is TGTGCCAGCAGCGTCCCCGGGACTAGCGTTGATGAACGGGGAGAGACCCAGTACTTC.

This rearrangement joins TRBV25-1 to TRBJ2-7; 9 bases align to TRBD2. CDR3 length equals 14 residues. Germline V gene sequence: CDR1 MGHDK, CDR2 SYGVNS. J gave up 3 bases and V 10 bases, and 10 bases lay outside the gene matches. CDR3 sequence (DNA): TGTGCCAAATCTAGCGGGGTCGCCTACTACGAGCAGTACTTC. Translating it yields CAKSSGVAYYEQYF.

This clonotype has at least ten counts. This chain uses TRBV20-1 with TRBJ2-1, with TRBD2 identical over 12 bases. Germline V gene lookup returns CDR1 DFQATT and CDR2 SNEGSKA (reference sequence). V shed 5 bases, J shed 8 bases, and the junction held 7 bases outside the gene matches. The CDR3 loop spans 14 amino acids. This chain's CDR3 is CSAVLAGGYDEQFF. CDR3 DNA sequence: TGCAGTGCTGTCCTAGCGGGGGGGTACGATGAGCAGTTCTTC.

In this sample, this clonotype turned up many times. The rearrangement links TRBV7-9 to TRBJ2-7, with a possible D match to TRBD2 (6 bases). This CDR3 is 16 amino acids long. Germline lookup yields CDR1 SEHNR and CDR2 FQNEAQ (reference sequence). Between the trimmed V and J ends, which lost 2 bases and 6 bases, there was a span of 20 bases. The CDR3 DNA sequence: TGTGCCAGCAGCTTAATCCGAGGGACTTCTCTCTCCGAGCAGTACTTC. This gives the protein CASSLIRGTSLSEQYF.

Ten or more counts support this clonotype. The chain employs TRBV7-2 and TRBJ2-5; D is perhaps TRBD1 or TRBD2 (6 bases each). Trimming left V 5 bases short and J 2 bases short, with 15 bases between. The CDR3 extends over 15 amino acids. CDR1 SGHTA and CDR2 FQGNSA come from the germline V gene. CDR3 amino acids: CASSRGGQYQETQYF. In nucleotides, the CDR3 is TGTGCCAGCAGCCGAGGGGGGCAGTATCAAGAGACCCAGTACTTC.

On this clonotype: A much more abundant neighbour one base away suggests this may be a read error. The J gene is TRBJ1-2, the V gene TRBV3-1; a possible D gene is TRBD1 (5 bases). CDR1 and CDR2 (germline): LGHDT, YNNKEL (reference sequence). The CDR3 totals 18 residues. V shed 4 bases and J shed 2 bases, with 23 bases lying between them. The DNA for the CDR3 is TGTGCCAGCAGCCCATTAACCCCCATGTACGAGGGGAACTATGGCTACACCTTC. Translated, it gives CASSPLTPMYEGNYGYTF.

Turning to this clonotype: Being one base from a much bigger clone, this may be a read error. The V and J genes are TRBV12-3 or TRBV12-4 and TRBJ2-7, with D possibly matching TRBD2 (6 bases). Trimming left V 6 bases short and J 7 bases short, with 16 bases between. CDR3 length: 13 residues. CDR3 protein: CASRQGTEDEQYF. The CDR3 DNA follows: TGTGCCAGCAGGCAAGGGACTGAAGATGAGCAGTACTTC.

DNA for the CDR3: TGTGCCAGCAGTTTCCGGCAGGGGAATCAGCCCCAGCATTTT. The encoded protein is CASSFRQGNQPQHF. The V call is TRBV12-3 or TRBV12-4, the J call TRBJ1-5; D is perhaps TRBD1 (6 bases). CDR3 length equals 14 residues. Between the trimmed V and J ends, which lost 3 bases and 4 bases, there was a span of 10 bases.

This clonotype appeared a single time. The CDR3, as DNA: TGTGCCAGCAGCTTGGGTTGGGGACCCCAAGAGACCCAGTACTTC. It codes for CASSLGWGPQETQYF. The chain combines TRBV7-2 with TRBJ2-5; D possibly uses TRBD1 or TRBD2 (5 bases each). V lost 3 bases to trimming and J lost 1 base, with 12 bases between them. CDR3 size: 15 residues. Germline CDR1 is SGHTA and CDR2 is FQGNSA.

Ten or more counts support this clonotype. Being one base from a much bigger clone, this may be a read error. The rearrangement uses TRBV11-2 and TRBJ2-7, with D uncertain. The CDR3 sequence is 15 residues long. V lost 1 base and J lost 4, with 14 bases in between. Germline assignment: CDR1 SGHAT and CDR2 FQNNGV. For the CDR3, the DNA is TGTGCCAGCAGCTTAGCGGCAGCACTTTGGTACGAGCAGTACTTC. Amino acid sequence: CASSLAAALWYEQYF.

This clonotype was picked up many times. This sequence joins TRBV6-2 or TRBV6-3 and TRBJ2-7; a weak D match, TRBD2 (6 bases). The CDR3 has 14 residues. Trimming left V 0 bases short and J 6 bases short, with 12 bases between. Germline CDR1 reads MNHEY; CDR2 reads SVGEGT. The DNA of the CDR3 is TGTGCCAGCAGTTACTCGGAGGGTTCGGGCGAGCAGTACTTC. Its translation: CASSYSEGSGEQYF.

This clonotype was recorded a few times. The chain has TRBV27 and TRBJ2-1, with 8 bases matching TRBD1. This CDR3 region has 16 residues. V was clipped by 5 bases and J by 0 bases; unmatched bases: 6. Germline-derived CDR1 and CDR2 are MNHEY and SMNVEV (reference sequence). In nucleotides, the CDR3 is TGTGCCAGCAGTACATGGACAGGGAGCTCCTACAATGAGCAGTTCTTC. Translation gives CASSTWTGSSYNEQFF.